The next 27 T cell receptor beta chains were all read from a single sample in a study of blood T cells in healthy people across ages. A second PCR of roughly 7 to 11 cycles used a sample-barcoded 5' primer and a J-beta primer mix. Via MiXCR, TCRdb re-called the 5' RACE reads, giving one row per CDR3 protein. The profile covers some 1,000,000 distinct CDR3 sequences, with 20% to 25% appearing a single time and about 0.72% taken by the ten largest. This sample was shared with a second study, whose subject was T cells of mothers and their children.

Sequences were obtained from blood. The receptors here all came from a girl between 2 and 10 years old in good health.

This clonotype has just a few counts. The chain carries TRBV11-2 and TRBJ2-1, with D possibly TRBD2 on 5 matching bases. Germline CDR1 and CDR2: SGHAT and FQNNGV. V shed 0 bases and J shed 2 bases, with 8 bases lying between them. CDR3 length equals 15 residues. The CDR3 protein is CASSLDPSTYNEQFF. CDR3 sequence (DNA): TGTGCCAGCAGCTTAGATCCTAGCACCTACAATGAGCAGTTCTTC.

In this sample, this clonotype turned up a few times. The chain employs TRBV29-1 and TRBJ1-2, with D perhaps TRBD1 (5 bases). V was trimmed by 7 bases and J by 8 bases, leaving 14 bases between them. Germline lookup yields CDR1 SQVTM and CDR2 ANQGSEA. This CDR3 has 11 amino acids. CDR3 DNA: TGCAGCGGCTTTGCCCGGGACGGCTACACCTTC. It translates to CSGFARDGYTF. Complete variable domain (other parts from reference TRBV29-1 and TRBJ1-2): SAVISQKPSRDICQRGTSLTIQCQVDSQVTMMFWYRQQPGQSLTLIATANQGSEATYESGFVIDKFPISRPNLTFSTLTVSNMSPEDSSIYLCSGFARDGYTFGSGTRLTVV.

This clonotype was detected many times. The chain recombines TRBV15 with TRBJ2-6, with 10 nucleotides matching TRBD1. Germline V gene lookup returns CDR1 LNHNV and CDR2 YYDKDF (reference sequence). The CDR3 length is 17 residues. With 4 bases clipped from V and 4 bases from J, the junction kept 7 bases outside the gene matches. CDR3 amino acids: CATSTNRDRGGANVLTF. In DNA, the CDR3 is TGTGCCACCAGCACAAACCGGGACAGGGGAGGGGCCAACGTCCTGACTTTC.

This rearrangement joins TRBV12-3 or TRBV12-4 to TRBJ1-6; TRBD1 is a possible D gene (5 bases). V lost 5 bases, J lost 11 bases, and 19 bases lay in between. CDR3 length: 15 residues. The CDR3 is CASSLGAGENPPLHF. The CDR3 DNA sequence: TGTGCCAGCAGTCTAGGGGCGGGCGAGAATCCACCCCTCCACTTT.

This clonotype was observed a few times. This CDR3 reads CSVEVPSMGDTQYF. The CDR3 region has the DNA TGCAGCGTTGAAGTGCCTAGTATGGGAGATACGCAGTATTTT. The rearrangement links TRBV29-1 to TRBJ2-3, with D unresolved. Germline CDR1 and CDR2: SQVTM and ANQGSEA. The V end was cut by 1 base, the J end by 5 bases, with 13 bases between. The CDR3 covers 14 residues.

V gene TRBV2 combines with J gene TRBJ1-1; maybe TRBD1 (6 bases). V dropped 5 bases and J dropped 8 bases, with 6 bases sitting between them. The germline V gene has CDR1 SNHLY and CDR2 FYNNEI. The CDR3 has 10 residues. The CDR3 bases are TGTGCCAGCAGTACAGGGGAAGCTTTCTTT. Translated, it gives CASSTGEAFF.

The J gene is TRBJ2-7, the V gene TRBV4-2; D ambiguous. V gave up 3 bases and J gave up 5 bases, with 11 bases separating them. This CDR3 is 13 amino acids long. Germline V gene sequence: CDR1 LGHNA, CDR2 YNFKEQ. The chain's CDR3 is CASSHPRENEQYF. The CDR3 DNA is TGTGCCAGCAGCCACCCGCGAGAAAACGAGCAGTACTTC.

The V call is TRBV7-9, the J call TRBJ1-2; D unresolved. Germline lookup yields CDR1 SEHNR and CDR2 FQNEAQ (reference sequence). The CDR3 has 13 residues. Trimming stripped 0 bases from V and 8 bases from J, with 10 bases between. The CDR3 DNA sequence: TGTGCCAGCAGCTTAGCCGACATCGGGGGCTACACCTTC. This codes for CASSLADIGGYTF.

The rearrangement links TRBV3-1 to TRBJ1-2; D uncertain. Germline values: CDR1 LGHDT, CDR2 YNNKEL (reference sequence). Trimming removed 4 bases at V and 7 bases at J, with 19 bases between. The CDR3 totals 15 residues. DNA for the CDR3: TGTGCCAGCAGCCGCCCCTTTTCGGGGAGTGGTGGCTACACCTTC. The encoded protein is CASSRPFSGSGGYTF.

V usage is TRBV3-1 and J usage is TRBJ1-2, with TRBD1 matching over 9 bases. Germline loops: CDR1 LGHDT, CDR2 YNNKEL (reference sequence). This CDR3 is 15 amino acids long. Germline trimming cut 3 bases from V and 3 bases from J; bases unmatched to any gene: 5. CDR3 DNA sequence: TGTGCCAGCAGCCAGCAGGGACAGGGATACTATGGCTACACCTTC. This codes for CASSQQGQGYYGYTF.

This CDR3 reads CASSAGFAGELFF. CDR3 nucleotides: TGTGCCAGCAGCGCAGGGTTCGCCGGGGAGCTGTTTTTT. The chain combines TRBV25-1 with TRBJ2-2; D perhaps matches TRBD1 (5 bases). V dropped 6 bases and J dropped 6 bases, with 11 bases sitting between them. This CDR3 is built from 13 residues. Germline lookup yields CDR1 MGHDK and CDR2 SYGVNS.

In its sample, this clonotype was seen a few times. The chain has TRBV5-1 and TRBJ1-1, with a possible D match to TRBD1 (5 bases). This CDR3 comprises 14 residues. Germline V gene sequence: CDR1 SGHRS, CDR2 YFSETQ. V dropped 0 bases and J dropped 1 base, with 7 bases sitting between them. CDR3 coding DNA: TGCGCCAGCAGCTTGGGACAGAGGAACACTGAAGCTTTCTTT. Translating it yields CASSLGQRNTEAFF.

This clonotype was seen a few times. The V call is TRBV6-1, the J call TRBJ1-4; D unclear. Germline values: CDR1 MNHNS, CDR2 SASEGT. CDR3 length: 14 amino acids. The V end lost 11 bases, the J end lost 7 bases, and 20 bases lay between the germline ends. CDR3 sequence: CARTGNSVTEKLFF. DNA for the CDR3: TGTGCCCGTACCGGGAACTCGGTGACTGAAAAACTGTTTTTT.

This clonotype has only a few counts. The rearrangement links TRBV2 to TRBJ1-2, with 10 positions matching TRBD1. Germline loops: CDR1 SNHLY, CDR2 FYNNEI. The CDR3 runs to 14 residues. V lost 7 bases, J lost 2 bases, and 4 bases stayed unmatched. CDR3 loop: CASTDRGLNYGYTF. CDR3 nucleotides: TGTGCCAGCACCGACAGGGGGCTGAACTATGGCTACACCTTC. The entire variable domain, with the rest obtained from reference TRBV2 and TRBJ1-2, is as follows: EPEVTQTPSHQVTQMGQEVILRCVPISNHLYFYWYRQILGQKVEFLVSFYNNEISEKSEIFDDQFSVERPDGSNFTLKIRSTKLEDSAMYFCASTDRGLNYGYTFGSGTRLTVV.

This clonotype was seen only a few times. The chain carries TRBV12-3 or TRBV12-4 and TRBJ1-2; D remains ambiguous. Trimming shortened V by 5 bases and J by 7 bases, and 11 bases separated the two germline ends. This CDR3 spans 12 amino acids. This CDR3 reads CASSLSLIGYTF. CDR3 nucleotide sequence: TGTGCCAGCAGTCTCTCACTGATTGGCTACACCTTC.

This clonotype came up a few times. The chain recombines TRBV29-1 with TRBJ2-1; 9 nucleotides line up with TRBD2. The V segment lost 2 bases and the J segment 8 bases; nucleotides outside the gene matches: 4. Germline V gene sequence: CDR1 SQVTM, CDR2 ANQGSEA. This CDR3 has 13 amino acids. This CDR3 reads CSVESLAGYEQFF. CDR3 bases: TGCAGCGTTGAATCCCTAGCGGGATATGAGCAGTTCTTC.

This chain links TRBV18 with TRBJ2-7, with TRBD1 identical over 9 bases. J lost 4 bases, V lost 3 bases, and 4 bases had no gene match. Germline assignment: CDR1 KGHSH and CDR2 LQKENI. The CDR3 is made up of 14 amino acids. CDR3 sequence reads: CASSPGTGWYEQYF. The CDR3 coding sequence is TGTGCCAGCTCACCCGGGACAGGGTGGTACGAGCAGTACTTC.

This clonotype was observed many times. This sequence joins TRBV4-3 and TRBJ1-6, with D unresolved. The CDR3 is made up of 12 amino acids. The V gene's germline CDR1 is LGHNA and CDR2 YSLEER. V lost 1 base and J 10 bases, leaving 5 bases between the germline ends. The CDR3 DNA is TGCGCCAGCAGCCAAGGGAGATCACCCCTCCACTTT. It translates to CASSQGRSPLHF.

This clonotype turned up a few times. The rearrangement links TRBV25-1 to TRBJ2-5; possible D gene TRBD1, 6 bases. The germline V and J ends were trimmed by 4 bases and 3 bases, with 15 bases remaining between them. The CDR3 has 15 residues. From germline, CDR1 is MGHDK and CDR2 SYGVNS. CDR3 sequence: CASSGWTATEETQYF. CDR3 nucleotide sequence: TGTGCCAGCAGTGGGTGGACAGCGACCGAAGAGACCCAGTACTTC.

This clonotype was observed a few times. J is TRBJ2-3 and V is TRBV7-9; D call uncertain. This CDR3 contains 15 residues. Germline loops: CDR1 SEHNR, CDR2 FQNEAQ (reference sequence). Trimming took off 2 bases at V and 6 bases at J, with 15 bases between the two ends. CDR3 sequence (DNA): TGTGCCAGCAGCTTATGGGCAGGTGCTGGGGATACGCAGTATTTT. It is translated as CASSLWAGAGDTQYF. Supplemented by reference TRBV7-9 and TRBJ2-3, the full variable domain reads DTGVSQNPRHKITKRGQNVTFRCDPISEHNRLYWYRQTLGQGPEFLTYFQNEAQLEKSRLLSDRFSAERPKGSFSTLEIQRTEQGDSAMYLCASSLWAGAGDTQYFGPGTRLTVL.

Only one count was recorded for this clonotype. The rearrangement links TRBV20-1 to TRBJ2-5; no firm D call. The V gene lost 0 bases and the J gene lost 4 bases, with 9 bases spanning the gap. This CDR3 is 13 amino acids long. Looked up from germline, CDR1 is DFQATT and CDR2 is SNEGSKA (reference sequence). CDR3 in amino acids: CSARDGTLETQYF. The CDR3 DNA reads TGCAGTGCTAGAGATGGTACTTTAGAGACCCAGTACTTC.

This clonotype was seen a handful of times. The chain carries TRBV7-9 and TRBJ1-1, with 11 nucleotides matching TRBD1. The CDR3 is made up of 15 amino acids. Germline lookup yields CDR1 SEHNR and CDR2 FQNEAQ (reference sequence). V was pared by 5 bases and J by 10 bases, with 12 bases of the junction left unmatched. The CDR3 region has the DNA TGTGCCAGCAGCATGCCGGGACAGGGGGTGTCGAGAGCTTTCTTT. Translation: CASSMPGQGVSRAFF. The full variable domain, its missing parts supplied by reference TRBV7-9 and TRBJ1-1, is DTGVSQNPRHKITKRGQNVTFRCDPISEHNRLYWYRQTLGQGPEFLTYFQNEAQLEKSRLLSDRFSAERPKGSFSTLEIQRTEQGDSAMYLCASSMPGQGVSRAFFGQGTRLTVV.

The genes are TRBV7-9 and TRBJ1-5; D is unresolved. The ends were cut back, 7 bases at V and 5 bases at J, with 12 bases in the middle. Germline loops: CDR1 SEHNR, CDR2 FQNEAQ (reference sequence). The CDR3 sequence is 13 residues long. The CDR3 region is CASTPDGYQPQHF. The CDR3 DNA follows: TGTGCCAGCACCCCGGACGGTTATCAGCCCCAGCATTTT.

The V and J genes are TRBV28 and TRBJ2-1; 9 bases are shared with TRBD2. V trimming: 5 bases; J trimming: 6 bases; junction bases outside the gene matches: 8. The CDR3 is 15 residues long. Looked up from germline, CDR1 is MDHEN and CDR2 is SYDVKM. CDR3 amino acids: CASSETSGIPNEQFF. In nucleotides, the CDR3 is TGTGCCAGCAGTGAGACTAGCGGAATCCCCAATGAGCAGTTCTTC.

The genes are TRBV3-1 and TRBJ2-1, with 7 bases identical to TRBD1. The CDR3 totals 15 residues. In germline, CDR1 is LGHDT, CDR2 YNNKEL (reference sequence). The V gene end was trimmed by 3 bases and the J gene end by 7 bases; junction bases not matched to a gene: 9. Here the CDR3 DNA reads TGTGCCAGCAGCCAGTTCGACAGGGCTCGAAATGAGCAGTTCTTC. Translation: CASSQFDRARNEQFF.

In its sample, this clonotype was seen a few times. The V call is TRBV24-1, the J call TRBJ2-5; D gene unclear. Trimming stripped 0 bases from V and 5 bases from J, with 9 bases between. The germline CDR1 and CDR2 sequences are KGHDR and SFDVKD. The CDR3 has 14 residues. CDR3 sequence reads: CATSDLGSTETQYF. CDR3 DNA: TGTGCCACCAGTGATTTGGGTTCAACGGAGACCCAGTACTTC.

In this sample, this clonotype turned up a few times. The rearrangement links TRBV5-1 to TRBJ1-6, with D possibly matching TRBD1 (5 bases). Germline CDR1 is SGHRS and CDR2 is YFSETQ. The length of the CDR3 is 13 residues. Between the trimmed V and J ends, which lost 5 bases and 10 bases, there was a span of 13 bases. The CDR3 region is CASSPGGFSPLHF. Written as DNA, the CDR3 is TGCGCCAGCAGTCCCGGGGGGTTCTCACCCCTCCACTTT.